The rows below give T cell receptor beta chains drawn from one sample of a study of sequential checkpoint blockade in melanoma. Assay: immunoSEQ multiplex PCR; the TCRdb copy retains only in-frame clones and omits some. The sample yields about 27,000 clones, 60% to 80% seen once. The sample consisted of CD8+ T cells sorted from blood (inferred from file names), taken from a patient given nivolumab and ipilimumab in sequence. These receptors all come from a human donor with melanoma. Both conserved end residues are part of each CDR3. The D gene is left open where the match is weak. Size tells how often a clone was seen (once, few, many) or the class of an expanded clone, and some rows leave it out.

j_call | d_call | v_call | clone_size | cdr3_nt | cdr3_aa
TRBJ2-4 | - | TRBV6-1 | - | TGTGCCAGCGGGGGGTTTGAAAACATTCAGTACTTC | CASGGFENIQYF
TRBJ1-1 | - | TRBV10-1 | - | TGCGCCAGCAGTCTTCCCACCGCGGTGCCGAACACTGAAGCTTTCTTT | CASSLPTAVPNTEAFF
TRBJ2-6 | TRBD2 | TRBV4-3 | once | TGCGCCAGCAGCCAGACGGGGGGGGGCAGTTGGGCCAACGTCCTGACTTTC | CASSQTGGGSWANVLTF
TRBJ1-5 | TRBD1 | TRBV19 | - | TGTGCCAGTAGTATAGATTCAGGGGGCCAGCCCCAGCATTTT | CASSIDSGGQPQHF
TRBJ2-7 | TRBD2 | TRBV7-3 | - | TGTGCCAGCAGCTTATTCCCTCACGGGACTAGCGGGAGTTACGAGCAGTACTTC | CASSLFPHGTSGSYEQYF
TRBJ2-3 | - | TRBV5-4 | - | TGTGCCAGCAGCTTGAGCCCAGGGGTGAGAGATACGCAGTATTTT | CASSLSPGVRDTQYF
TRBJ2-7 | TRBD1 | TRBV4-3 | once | TGCGCCAGCAGCCAATCACCGGGACAGAGACCCTACGAGCAGTACTTC | CASSQSPGQRPYEQYF
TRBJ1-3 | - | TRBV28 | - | TGTGCCAGCAGTTTTAGGAGCTCTGGAAACACCATATATTTT | CASSFRSSGNTIYF
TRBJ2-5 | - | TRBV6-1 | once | TGTGCCATTAAAGAGACCCAGTACTTC | CAIKETQYF
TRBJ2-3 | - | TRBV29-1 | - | TGCAGCGTTGAGGGGGGGACAACGGGCACAGATACGCAGTATTTT | CSVEGGTTGTDTQYF
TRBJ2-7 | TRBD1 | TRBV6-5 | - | TGTGCCAGCAGCGAGGACAGGGAGTCCTACGAGCAGTACTTC | CASSEDRESYEQYF
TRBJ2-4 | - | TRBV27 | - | TGTGCCAGCAGTTTATACCCAACGGGACTTGGCATTCAGTACTTC | CASSLYPTGLGIQYF
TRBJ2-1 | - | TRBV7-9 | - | TGTGCCAGCAGCTTAGAACTAGGGAATGAGCAGTTCTTC | CASSLELGNEQFF
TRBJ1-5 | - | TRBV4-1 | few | TGCGCCAGCAGCCCGATCGGGGGGAGTCGCCAGCCCCAGCATTTT | CASSPIGGSRQPQHF
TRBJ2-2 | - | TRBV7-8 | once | TGTGCCAGCAGCTTCGACAGGAGAACGAACACCGGGGAGCTGTTTTTT | CASSFDRRTNTGELFF
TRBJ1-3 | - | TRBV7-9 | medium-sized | TGTGCCAGCAGCTTAGGCTTCGGTATCTCTGGAAACACCATATATTTT | CASSLGFGISGNTIYF